The 20 T cell receptor beta chains below were found in one sample sequenced in a study of T cells in Graves' hyperthyroidism and ophthalmopathy. The CDR3 regions of TCR beta were amplified from RNA transcripts. The TCR CDR3 first-round RT-PCR relied on the HTBI primer set. TCRdb re-called the multiplex PCR reads with MiXCR, one entry per CDR3 protein. The sample holds 150,000 to 200,000 distinct CDR3 sequences; over 7.5% are singletons and the top ten take approximately 20%. Sequencing was carried out using blood. These receptors were collected from a young woman with Graves' hyperthyroidism that later progressed to Graves' ophthalmopathy.

This clonotype was picked up many times. V is TRBV29-1 and J is TRBJ2-7; 10 positions match TRBD1. V lost 5 bases, J lost 5 bases, and 6 bases stayed unmatched. Germline assignment: CDR1 SQVTM and CDR2 ANQGSEA. The CDR3 is made up of 13 amino acids. Written as DNA, the CDR3 is TGCAGCGTTACCGGGACAGGGGAGCACGAGCAGTACTTC. This gives the protein CSVTGTGEHEQYF.

Ten or more counts support this clonotype. This chain's CDR3 is CASSEDEGLGTKNIQYF. The CDR3 region has the DNA TGTGCCAGCAGTGAAGACGAGGGGCTTGGAACCAAAAACATTCAGTACTTC. The chain is built from TRBV6-1 and TRBJ2-4, with D perhaps TRBD1 or TRBD2 (5 bases each). There are 17 residues in the CDR3. V lost 1 base, J lost 2 bases, and 15 bases lay in between. The germline CDR1 and CDR2 sequences are MNHNS and SASEGT.

The sample holds many counts of this clonotype. The chain carries TRBV6-1 and TRBJ2-1; 11 bases line up with TRBD2. Unmatched junction bases numbered 13, after V lost 0 bases and J lost 15 bases. This CDR3 has 16 amino acids. CDR1 is MNHNS and CDR2 is SASEGT in the germline V gene. The CDR3 region is CASSEAIAGGPNRPFF. In DNA, the CDR3 is TGTGCCAGCAGTGAAGCGATAGCGGGAGGGCCTAATCGTCCGTTCTTC.

Ten or more counts support this clonotype. This chain uses TRBV7-9 with TRBJ2-5; 8 bases match TRBD2. CDR1 and CDR2 from the germline V gene are SEHNR and FQNEAQ (reference sequence). CDR3 length equals 13 residues. With 4 bases clipped from V and 5 bases from J, the junction kept 3 bases outside the gene matches. CDR3 amino acids: CASSSRLAETQYF. CDR3 nucleotide sequence: TGTGCCAGCAGCTCCCGACTAGCGGAGACCCAGTACTTC.

This clonotype was observed at least ten times. This CDR3 is CASSVGQAATNEKLFF. The DNA of the CDR3 is TGTGCCAGCAGCGTGGGACAGGCTGCAACTAATGAAAAACTGTTTTTT. J is TRBJ1-4 and V is TRBV9; 8 bases match TRBD1. In germline, CDR1 is SGDLS, CDR2 YYNGEE. The CDR3 loop spans 16 amino acids. The J segment lost 0 bases and the V segment lost 2 bases, leaving 3 bases of the junction unmatched.

In its sample, this clonotype was seen many times. This chain links TRBV11-2 with TRBJ1-4; the D gene is possibly TRBD1 (5 bases). Germline loops: CDR1 SGHAT, CDR2 FQNNGV. Between the trimmed V and J ends, which lost 7 bases and 8 bases, there was a span of 11 bases. The CDR3 has 12 amino acids. CDR3 bases: TGTGCCAGCATGGGGTGGGACGAAAAACTGTTTTTT. Translating it yields CASMGWDEKLFF.

This clonotype was observed many times. J is TRBJ1-1 and V is TRBV28; D call uncertain. CDR3 length: 14 residues. Per germline, CDR1 MDHEN and CDR2 SYDVKM. V dropped 6 bases and J dropped 1 base, with 12 bases sitting between them. CDR3 residues: CASRFGSRNTEAFF. The CDR3 nucleotides are TGTGCCAGCAGATTCGGATCACGGAACACTGAAGCTTTCTTT. The full variable domain, rest sourced from reference TRBV28 and TRBJ1-1, is DVKVTQSSRYLVKRTGEKVFLECVQDMDHENMFWYRQDPGLGLRLIYFSYDVKMKEKGDIPEGYSVSREKKERFSLILESASTNQTSMYLCASRFGSRNTEAFFGQGTRLTVV.

This clonotype has a count of ten or more. This sequence joins TRBV12-5 and TRBJ2-2; D might be TRBD1 (6 bases). The CDR3 sequence is 14 residues long. In germline, CDR1 is LGHNT, CDR2 FRNRAP. V lost 1 base and J lost 4, with 7 bases in between. The CDR3 loop is CASGLGGGTGELFF. The CDR3 bases are TGTGCTAGTGGTTTGGGAGGGGGCACCGGGGAGCTGTTTTTT. The full variable domain, in which reference TRBV12-5 and TRBJ2-2 provide the parts outside the CDR3, is DARVTQTPRHKVTEMGQEVTMRCQPILGHNTVFWYRQTMMQGLELLAYFRNRAPLDDSGMPKDRFSAEMPDATLATLKIQPSEPRDSAVYFCASGLGGGTGELFFGEGSRLTVL.

This clonotype was detected ten times or more. The CDR3 DNA reads as TGCAGTGCTAGTCGGGGGTTCGAGCAGTACTTC. Protein sequence: CSASRGFEQYF. The chain has TRBV20-1 and TRBJ2-7; D is perhaps TRBD2 (6 bases). CDR3 length: 11 residues. V lost 3 bases to trimming and J lost 6 bases, with 9 bases between them. Germline V gives CDR1 DFQATT, CDR2 SNEGSKA (reference sequence).

This clonotype was detected ten times or more. This chain connects TRBV12-3 or TRBV12-4 to TRBJ2-7; 8 positions match TRBD1. The CDR3 is 16 residues long. The V segment lost 4 bases and the J segment 5 bases; nucleotides outside the gene matches: 13. CDR3 in amino acids: CASSSNAGTGGNEQYF. Here the CDR3 DNA reads TGTGCCAGCAGTTCGAATGCCGGGACAGGTGGCAACGAGCAGTACTTC.

This clonotype was found once. The CDR3 protein is CASSLRTSRGGQGERPLHF. CDR3 DNA: TGCGCCAGCAGCCTCCGGACGTCAAGGGGGGGTCAAGGGGAGCGACCCCTCCACTTT. The genes are TRBV10-2 and TRBJ1-6; maybe TRBD1 (6 bases). This CDR3 is built from 19 residues. Germline-derived CDR1 and CDR2 are WSHSY and SAAADI. The V gene lost 6 bases and the J gene lost 12 bases, with 33 bases spanning the gap.

The sample holds many counts of this clonotype. V gene TRBV20-1 combines with J gene TRBJ2-5; TRBD2 agrees at 11 bases. This CDR3 is built from 16 residues. Trimming removed 0 bases from V and 5 bases from J; junction bases left unmatched: 8. The germline CDR1 and CDR2 sequences are DFQATT and SNEGSKA (reference sequence). The CDR3 DNA reads TGCAGTGCTAGAGATCCACTAGCGGGAGACTTGGAGACCCAGTACTTC. Encoded protein: CSARDPLAGDLETQYF.

V usage is TRBV6-1 and J usage is TRBJ2-3; D gene ambiguous. The CDR3 contains 14 residues. CDR1 MNHNS and CDR2 SASEGT come from the germline V gene. V was cut by 5 bases and J by 0 bases, with 9 bases left in between. The CDR3 reads CASSSRSSTDTQYF. DNA for the CDR3: TGTGCCAGCAGTAGCCGTTCTAGCACAGATACGCAGTATTTT.

This clonotype was observed at least ten times. The chain uses TRBV5-1 and TRBJ2-7; D uncertain. The germline gives CDR1 SGHRS, CDR2 YFSETQ. The ends were cut back, 0 bases at V and 4 bases at J, with 8 bases in the middle. The CDR3 runs to 13 residues. CDR3 coding DNA: TGCGCCAGCAGCTTGGCTCAGCAATACGAGCAGTACTTC. Its protein is CASSLAQQYEQYF.

At least ten counts were recorded for this clonotype. This sequence joins TRBV6-1 and TRBJ1-2; 10 positions match TRBD1. The CDR3 has 15 residues. Per germline, CDR1 MNHNS and CDR2 SASEGT. V lost 5 bases to trimming and J lost 5 bases; unmatched junction nucleotides: 8. The CDR3 nucleotides are TGTGCCAGCAGTTACGACAGGGGGCGCTGGTATGGCTACACCTTC. It encodes CASSYDRGRWYGYTF.

This clonotype was recorded many times. CDR3 nucleotide sequence: TGTGCCAGCAGTGAATGGGGACAGGGAGGCAATTCACCCCTCCACTTT. Encoded protein: CASSEWGQGGNSPLHF. The rearrangement links TRBV6-1 to TRBJ1-6; TRBD1 matches at 9 bases. This CDR3 comprises 16 residues. Losses at the gene ends were 2 bases for V and 7 bases for J; bases not matched to a gene: 6. Germline-derived CDR1 and CDR2 are MNHNS and SASEGT.

In its sample, this clonotype was seen many times. This chain uses TRBV7-9 with TRBJ1-6, with TRBD1 matching over 7 bases. Per germline, CDR1 SEHNR and CDR2 FQNEAQ (reference sequence). The J segment lost 5 bases and the V segment lost 6 bases, leaving 1 base of the junction unmatched. The CDR3 contains 13 residues. CDR3 nucleotide sequence: TGTGCCAGCAGGGACAGGAATAATTCACCCCTCCACTTT. It is translated as CASRDRNNSPLHF.

This clonotype came up many times. This chain connects TRBV27 to TRBJ1-1, with D maybe TRBD1 (5 bases). V was pared by 0 bases and J by 4 bases, with 12 bases between. The CDR3 contains 15 residues. CDR1 and CDR2 (germline): MNHEY, SMNVEV (reference sequence). The CDR3 protein is CASSLSMGRATEAFF. CDR3 nucleotide sequence: TGTGCCAGCAGTTTATCGATGGGGCGGGCCACTGAAGCTTTCTTT.

This clonotype showed up many times. The chain employs TRBV24-1 and TRBJ2-1; 8 bases match TRBD2. J lost 3 bases, V lost 10 bases, and 10 bases had no gene match. CDR1 is KGHDR, CDR2 SFDVKD, per germline. The CDR3 runs 15 residues. The CDR3 protein is CATSSAGAFYNEQFF. In DNA form, the CDR3 reads TGTGCCACATCCTCAGCGGGGGCATTCTACAATGAGCAGTTCTTC.

This clonotype was detected many times. The chain carries TRBV9 and TRBJ1-6, with a tentative D call TRBD1 (5 bases). CDR3 size: 15 residues. Germline values: CDR1 SGDLS, CDR2 YYNGEE. V lost 0 bases and J lost 7, with 11 bases in between. CDR3 DNA: TGTGCCAGCAGCGTAGCTGGCCAGGGAAATTCACCCCTCCACTTT. Translated, it gives CASSVAGQGNSPLHF.